This paragraph covers one T cell receptor beta chain sequence. Its specificity is not known. The data derive from a study of siplizumab effects on memory and regulatory T cells. Study conclusions and caveats: Whether proliferating Tregs in siplizumab cultures suppress was not functionally confirmed. Neither a naive nor a memory phenotype was assignable to roughly 75-96% of proliferating CD4+ or CD8+ clones.

The CDR3 has 13 residues. J was trimmed by 5 bases and V by 3 bases; bases with no gene match: 3. Germline CDR1 is SGHTA and CDR2 is FQGTGA. TCRdb keeps only in-frame clones here, not all; method: immunoSEQ multiplex PCR. The sample shows about 100,000 clones, about 90% of them seen only once. The rearrangement uses TRBV7-3 and TRBJ2-5, with 7 bases identical to TRBD1. The sequence derives from a human donor in good health. Sequenced: Tregs sorted from blood. The CDR3 nucleotides are TGTGCCAGCAGCTTGACAGGGATGGAGACCCAGTACTTC. It translates to CASSLTGMETQYF.